This entry describes one TCR beta chain. This entry belongs to a study of chemoradiotherapy in HPV16-positive cancers. Turning to the study itself: Functional T-cell assays on a couple of HPV16-positive patients' cells defined candidate HPV-specific clones and common TCR motifs.

The method was immunoSEQ multiplex PCR; TCRdb's version includes in-frame clones alone and lacks a portion of them. The sample lists 25,000 to 30,000 clones; roughly nine tenths were seen once. The germline V gene encodes CDR1 SNHLY and CDR2 FYNNEI. This CDR3 has 13 amino acids. Deletions cut 6 bases from V and 1 base from J, with 6 bases between. Repeated repertoire sampling spanned the course of chemoradiotherapy. The sequencing used blood, collected from a patient who underwent chemoradiotherapy. The rearrangement joins TRBV2 to TRBJ2-2; D possibly corresponds to TRBD1 (5 bases). The sequence came from a human donor with HPV-associated anogenital cancer. CDR3 residues: CASRDRNTGELFF. In DNA form, the CDR3 reads TGTGCCAGCAGAGACAGGAACACCGGGGAGCTGTTTTTT.